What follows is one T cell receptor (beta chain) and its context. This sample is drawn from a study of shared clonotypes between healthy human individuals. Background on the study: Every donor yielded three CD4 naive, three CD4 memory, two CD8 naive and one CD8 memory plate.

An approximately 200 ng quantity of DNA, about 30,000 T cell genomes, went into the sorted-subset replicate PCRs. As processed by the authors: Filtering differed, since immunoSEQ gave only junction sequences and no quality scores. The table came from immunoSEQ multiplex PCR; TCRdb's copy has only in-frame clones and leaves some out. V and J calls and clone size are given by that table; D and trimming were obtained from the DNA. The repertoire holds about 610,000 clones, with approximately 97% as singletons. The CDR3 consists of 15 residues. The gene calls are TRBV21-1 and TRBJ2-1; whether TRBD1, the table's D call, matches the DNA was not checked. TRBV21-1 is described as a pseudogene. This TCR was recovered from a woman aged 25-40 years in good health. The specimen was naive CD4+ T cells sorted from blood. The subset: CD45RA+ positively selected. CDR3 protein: CASSKQTWGHNEQFF. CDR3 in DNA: TGTGCCAGCAGCAAACAGACTTGGGGCCACAATGAGCAGTTCTTC.